This TCR beta chain appears in the sequencing data of a study of T cell changes during pregnancy in multiple sclerosis. Sequencing used immunoSEQ multiplex PCR; TCRdb keeps in-frame clones, though not all of them. In the table there are fewer than 70,000 clones, roughly 92% of which are singletons. This sequence originates from a female donor with multiple sclerosis, enrolled in a pregnancy study. The material was peripheral blood, obtained in the second trimester of pregnancy.

DNA for the CDR3: TGTGCCAGCAGCAAAGTCCGCAGGGGGCATTGGGAGACCCAGTACTTC. It is translated as CASSKVRRGHWETQYF. This sequence joins TRBV21-1 and TRBJ2-5; the D call of TRBD1 is as the table states it, not checked on the DNA. TRBV21-1 is termed a pseudogene. This CDR3 is 16 amino acids long.